Listed here are 3 T cell receptor beta chains from one sample, sequenced in a study of T cells in Graves' hyperthyroidism and ophthalmopathy. The source material, RNA transcripts, was used to amplify TCR beta CDR3 regions. Initially, a first-round RT-PCR of the TCR CDR3 employed the HTBI primer set. TCRdb re-derived calls from the multiplex PCR reads in MiXCR, one entry per CDR3 protein. The data show hundreds of thousands of distinct CDR3 sequences, around 45% seen once. Sequenced sample: peripheral blood or thyroid tissue (not recorded which). The source is a woman aged 18-35 years with Graves' hyperthyroidism.

This clonotype has only a few counts. The chain combines TRBV7-3 with TRBJ1-4; D uncertain. CDR3 length equals 14 residues. V was trimmed by 6 bases and J by 0 bases, leaving 8 bases between them. Per the germline V gene, CDR1 is SGHTA and CDR2 is FQGTGA. This chain's CDR3 is CASSSQATNEKLFF. The CDR3 bases are TGTGCCAGCAGTTCGCAGGCAACTAATGAAAAACTGTTTTTT.

This clonotype was counted at least ten times. The chain combines TRBV2 with TRBJ2-7; 7 bases align to TRBD1. The CDR3 contains 12 residues. Trimming cost V 8 bases and J 2 bases; bases outside gene matches: 3. Per germline, CDR1 SNHLY and CDR2 FYNNEI. In DNA form, the CDR3 reads TGTGCCAGCCGGGGACAGCCCTACGAGCAGTACTTC. It codes for CASRGQPYEQYF.

This clonotype has only a few counts. The CDR3 sequence is CATSDSQETQYF. CDR3 nucleotide sequence: TGTGCCACCAGTGACAGCCAAGAGACCCAGTACTTC. The rearrangement uses TRBV24-1 and TRBJ2-5; D not resolved. CDR1 and CDR2 from the germline V gene are KGHDR and SFDVKD. The ends were cut back, 4 bases at V and 1 base at J, with 3 bases in the middle. The CDR3 spans 12 residues.